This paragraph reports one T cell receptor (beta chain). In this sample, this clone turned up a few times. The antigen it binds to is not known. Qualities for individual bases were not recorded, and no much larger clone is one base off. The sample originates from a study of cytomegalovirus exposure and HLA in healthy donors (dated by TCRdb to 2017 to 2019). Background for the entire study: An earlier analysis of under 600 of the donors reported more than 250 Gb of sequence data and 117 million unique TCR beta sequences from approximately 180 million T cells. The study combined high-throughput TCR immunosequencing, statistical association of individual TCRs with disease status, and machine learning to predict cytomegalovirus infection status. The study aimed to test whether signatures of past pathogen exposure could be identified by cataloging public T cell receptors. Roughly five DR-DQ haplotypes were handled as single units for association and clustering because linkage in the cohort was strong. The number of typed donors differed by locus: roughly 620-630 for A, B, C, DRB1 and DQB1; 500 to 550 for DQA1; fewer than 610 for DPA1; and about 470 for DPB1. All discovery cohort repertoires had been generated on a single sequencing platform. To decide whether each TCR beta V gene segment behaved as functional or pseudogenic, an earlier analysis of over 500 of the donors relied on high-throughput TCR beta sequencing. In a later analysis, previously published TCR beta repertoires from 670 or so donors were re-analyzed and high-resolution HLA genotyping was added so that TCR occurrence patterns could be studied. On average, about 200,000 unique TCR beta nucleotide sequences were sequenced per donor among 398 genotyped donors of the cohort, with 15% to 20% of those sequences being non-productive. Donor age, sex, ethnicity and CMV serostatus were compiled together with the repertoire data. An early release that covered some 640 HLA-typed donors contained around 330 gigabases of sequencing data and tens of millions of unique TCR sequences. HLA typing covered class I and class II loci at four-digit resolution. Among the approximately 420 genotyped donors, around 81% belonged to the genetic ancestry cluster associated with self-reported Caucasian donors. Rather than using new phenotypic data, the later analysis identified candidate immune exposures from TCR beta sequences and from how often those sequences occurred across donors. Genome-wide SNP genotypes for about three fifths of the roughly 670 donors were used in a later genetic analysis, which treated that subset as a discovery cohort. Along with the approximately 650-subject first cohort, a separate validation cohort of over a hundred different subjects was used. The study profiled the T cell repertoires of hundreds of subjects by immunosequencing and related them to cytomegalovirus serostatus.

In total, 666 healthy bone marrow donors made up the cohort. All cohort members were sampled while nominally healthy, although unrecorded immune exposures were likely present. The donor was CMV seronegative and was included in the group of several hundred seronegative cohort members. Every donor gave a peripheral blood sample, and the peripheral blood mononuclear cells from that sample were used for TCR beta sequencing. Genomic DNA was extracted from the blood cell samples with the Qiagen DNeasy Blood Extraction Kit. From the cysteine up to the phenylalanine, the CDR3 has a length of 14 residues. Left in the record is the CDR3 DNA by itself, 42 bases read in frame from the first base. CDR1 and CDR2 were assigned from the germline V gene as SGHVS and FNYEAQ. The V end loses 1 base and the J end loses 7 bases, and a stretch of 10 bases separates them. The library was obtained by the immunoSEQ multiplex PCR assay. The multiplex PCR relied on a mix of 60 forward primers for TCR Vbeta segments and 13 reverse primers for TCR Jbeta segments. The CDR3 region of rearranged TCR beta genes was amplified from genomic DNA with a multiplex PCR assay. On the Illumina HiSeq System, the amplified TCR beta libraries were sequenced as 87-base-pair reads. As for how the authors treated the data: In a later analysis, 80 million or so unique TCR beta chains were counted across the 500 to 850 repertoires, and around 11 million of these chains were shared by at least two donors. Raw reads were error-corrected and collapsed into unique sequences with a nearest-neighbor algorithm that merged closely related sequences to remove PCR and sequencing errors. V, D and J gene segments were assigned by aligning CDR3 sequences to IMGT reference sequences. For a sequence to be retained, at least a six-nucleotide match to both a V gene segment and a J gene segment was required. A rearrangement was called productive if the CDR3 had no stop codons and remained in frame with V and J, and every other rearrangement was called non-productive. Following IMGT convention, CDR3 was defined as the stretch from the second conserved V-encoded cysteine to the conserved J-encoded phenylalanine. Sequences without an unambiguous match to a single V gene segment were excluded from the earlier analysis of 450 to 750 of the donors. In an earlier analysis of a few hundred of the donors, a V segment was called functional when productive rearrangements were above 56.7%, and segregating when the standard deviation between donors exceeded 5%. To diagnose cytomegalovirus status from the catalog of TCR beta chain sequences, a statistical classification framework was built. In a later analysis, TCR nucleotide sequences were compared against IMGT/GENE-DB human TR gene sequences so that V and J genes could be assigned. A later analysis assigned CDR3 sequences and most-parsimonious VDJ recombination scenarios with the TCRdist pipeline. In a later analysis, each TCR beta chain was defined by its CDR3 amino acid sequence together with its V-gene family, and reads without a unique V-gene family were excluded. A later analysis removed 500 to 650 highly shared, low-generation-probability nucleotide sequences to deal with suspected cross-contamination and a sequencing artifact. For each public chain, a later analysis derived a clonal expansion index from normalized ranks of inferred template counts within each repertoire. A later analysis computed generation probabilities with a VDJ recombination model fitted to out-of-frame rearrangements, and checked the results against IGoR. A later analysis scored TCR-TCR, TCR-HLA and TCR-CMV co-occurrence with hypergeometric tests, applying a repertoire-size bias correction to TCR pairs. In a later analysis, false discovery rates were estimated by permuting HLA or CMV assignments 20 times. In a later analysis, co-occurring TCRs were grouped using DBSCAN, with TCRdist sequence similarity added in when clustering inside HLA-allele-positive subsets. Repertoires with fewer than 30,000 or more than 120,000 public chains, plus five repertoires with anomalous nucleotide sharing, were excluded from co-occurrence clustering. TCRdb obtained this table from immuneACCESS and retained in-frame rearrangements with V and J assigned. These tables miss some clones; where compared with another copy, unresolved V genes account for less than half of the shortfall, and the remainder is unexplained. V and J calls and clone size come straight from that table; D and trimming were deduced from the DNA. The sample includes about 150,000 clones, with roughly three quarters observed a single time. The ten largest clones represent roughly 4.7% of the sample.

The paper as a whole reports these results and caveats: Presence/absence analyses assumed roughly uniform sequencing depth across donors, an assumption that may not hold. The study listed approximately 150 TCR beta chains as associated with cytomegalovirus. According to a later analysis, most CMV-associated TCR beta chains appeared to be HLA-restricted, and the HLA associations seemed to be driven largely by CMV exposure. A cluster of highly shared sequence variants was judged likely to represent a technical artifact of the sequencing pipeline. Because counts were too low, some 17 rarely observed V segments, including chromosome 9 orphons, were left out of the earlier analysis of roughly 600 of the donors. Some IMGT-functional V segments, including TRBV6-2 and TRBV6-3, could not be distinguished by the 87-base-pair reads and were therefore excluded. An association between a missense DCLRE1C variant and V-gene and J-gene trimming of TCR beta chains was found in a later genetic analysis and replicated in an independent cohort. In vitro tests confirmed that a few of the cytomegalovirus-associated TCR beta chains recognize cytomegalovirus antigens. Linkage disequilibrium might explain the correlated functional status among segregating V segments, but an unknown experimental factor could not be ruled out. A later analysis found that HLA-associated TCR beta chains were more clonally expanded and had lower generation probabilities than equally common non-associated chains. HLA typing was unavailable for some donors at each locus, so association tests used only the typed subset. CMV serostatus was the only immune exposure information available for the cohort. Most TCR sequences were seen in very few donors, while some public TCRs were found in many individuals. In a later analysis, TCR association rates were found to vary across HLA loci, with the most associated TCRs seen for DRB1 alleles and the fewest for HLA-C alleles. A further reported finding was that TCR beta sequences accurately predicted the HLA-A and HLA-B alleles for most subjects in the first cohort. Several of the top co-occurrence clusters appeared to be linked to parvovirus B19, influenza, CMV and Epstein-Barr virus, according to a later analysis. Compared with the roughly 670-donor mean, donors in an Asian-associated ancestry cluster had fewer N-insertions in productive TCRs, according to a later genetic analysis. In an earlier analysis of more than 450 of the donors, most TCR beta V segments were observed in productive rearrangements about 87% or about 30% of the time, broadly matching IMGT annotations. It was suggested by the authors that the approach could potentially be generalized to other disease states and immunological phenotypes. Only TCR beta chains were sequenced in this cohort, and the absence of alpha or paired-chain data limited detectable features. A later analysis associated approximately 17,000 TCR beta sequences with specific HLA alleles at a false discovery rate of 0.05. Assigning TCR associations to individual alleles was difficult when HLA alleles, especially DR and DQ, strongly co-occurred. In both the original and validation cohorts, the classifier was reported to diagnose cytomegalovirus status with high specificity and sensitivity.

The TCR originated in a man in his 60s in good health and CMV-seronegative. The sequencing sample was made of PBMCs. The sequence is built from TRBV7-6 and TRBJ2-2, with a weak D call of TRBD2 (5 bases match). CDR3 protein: CASSLGFEGGELFF. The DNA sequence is TGTGCCAGCAGCTTAGGGTTTGAGGGCGGGGAGCTGTTTTTT.